Given below is one T cell receptor (beta chain) in context. Per the study methods: Using reference gene primer amplification, nucleated cell counts were estimated. The method was immunoSEQ multiplex PCR; TCRdb's version includes in-frame clones alone and lacks a portion of them. The V and J calls and clone size were taken over from that table, and D and trimming were inferred from the DNA. The table shows 120,000 to 150,000 clones, with more than 75% occurring only once. This record belongs to a study of blood T cell repertoires in COVID-19. Overall study context: Samples of COVID-19 (acute and convalescent) were obtained from the United States, Italy and Spain. From T cells, B-cell-depleted T cells, or PBMCs came the material, which was cDNA or gDNA.

The specimen was peripheral blood. The TCR originated in a human donor in a cohort sampled during active COVID-19.

The CDR3 nucleotides are TGCGCCAGCAGCCCCACTACAAGGCGAGCGTCCCTAGTTCTAACCTACGAGCAGTACTTC. Translating gives CASSPTTRRASLVLTYEQYF. The chain recombines TRBV5-1 with TRBJ2-7, with D uncertain. V lost 4 bases and J 2 bases, leaving 31 bases between the germline ends. Germline CDR1 is SGHRS and CDR2 is YFSETQ. The CDR3 has 20 residues.